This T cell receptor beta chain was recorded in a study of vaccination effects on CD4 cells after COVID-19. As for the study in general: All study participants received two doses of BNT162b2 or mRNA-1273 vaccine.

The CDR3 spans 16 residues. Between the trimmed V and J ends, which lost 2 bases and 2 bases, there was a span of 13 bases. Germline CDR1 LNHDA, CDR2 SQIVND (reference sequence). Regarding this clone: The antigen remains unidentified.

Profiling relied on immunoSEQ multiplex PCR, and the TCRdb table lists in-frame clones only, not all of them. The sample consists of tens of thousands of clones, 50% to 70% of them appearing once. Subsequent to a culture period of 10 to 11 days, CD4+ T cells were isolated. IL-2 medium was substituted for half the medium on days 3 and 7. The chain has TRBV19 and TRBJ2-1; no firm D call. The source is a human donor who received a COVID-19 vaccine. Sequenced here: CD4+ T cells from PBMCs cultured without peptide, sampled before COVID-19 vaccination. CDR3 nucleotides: TGTGCCAGTAGTATATCTCGAGCTCCTCCCTACAATGAGCAGTTCTTC. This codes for CASSISRAPPYNEQFF. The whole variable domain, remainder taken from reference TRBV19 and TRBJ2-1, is DGGITQSPKYLFRKEGQNVTLSCEQNLNHDAMYWYRQDPGQGLRLIYYSQIVNDFQKGDIAEGYSVSREKKESFPLTVTSAQKNPTAFYLCASSISRAPPYNEQFFGPGTRLTVL.